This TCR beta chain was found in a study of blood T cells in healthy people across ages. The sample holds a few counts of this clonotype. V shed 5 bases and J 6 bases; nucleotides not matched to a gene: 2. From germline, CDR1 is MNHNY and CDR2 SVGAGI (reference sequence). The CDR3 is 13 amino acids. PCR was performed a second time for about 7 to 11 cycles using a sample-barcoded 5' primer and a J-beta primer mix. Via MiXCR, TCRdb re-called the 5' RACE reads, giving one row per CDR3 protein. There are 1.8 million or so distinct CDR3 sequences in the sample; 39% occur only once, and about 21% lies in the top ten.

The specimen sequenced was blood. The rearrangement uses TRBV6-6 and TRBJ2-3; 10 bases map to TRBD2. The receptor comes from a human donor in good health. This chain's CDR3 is CASSSGGVDTQYF. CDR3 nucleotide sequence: TGTGCCAGCAGTAGCGGGGGGGTGGATACGCAGTATTTT.